A selection of T cell receptor beta chains follows, all from one sample in a study of blood T cell repertoires in COVID-19. Sequencing was performed with immunoSEQ multiplex PCR; in TCRdb, only in-frame clones are kept and a portion is missing. The sample yields fewer than 300,000 clones, 75% to 90% seen once. The sequencing input was peripheral blood. The receptors shown here come from a woman aged 45-65 years with COVID-19, enrolled during active disease. Both conserved end residues are part of each CDR3. Fields, in order: CDR3 DNA, CDR3 protein, CDR3 length, D gene, J gene, V gene, clone size. A D gene is named only where the DNA matches it firmly. Rows may omit the clone size; those that give it use once, few, many or a size class.

DNA: TGTGCCAGCAGTTCACCTCAGACTAGCGGGAGATTGGGCGAGCAGTACTTC
CDR3: CASSSPQTSGRLGEQYF
length: 17
D: TRBD2
J: TRBJ2-7
V: TRBV6-2/TRBV6-3
size: NA

DNA: TGTGCCAGCAGTTTATCCCTAGCGACAGGGGAGCGAGGCTACACCTTC
CDR3: CASSLSLATGERGYTF
length: 16
D: TRBD1
J: TRBJ1-2
V: TRBV27
size: NA

DNA: TGTGCCAGCAGCTTCCGGACTAGCGGGAAGTCGGGCGAGACCCAGTACTTC
CDR3: CASSFRTSGKSGETQYF
length: 17
D: TRBD2
J: TRBJ2-5
V: TRBV11-3
size: NA

DNA: TGTGCCTGGAGCGGGGGGGTCGAGGAGACCCAGTACTTC
CDR3: CAWSGGVEETQYF
length: 13
D: TRBD2
J: TRBJ2-5
V: TRBV30
size: NA

DNA: TGTGCCAGTGCAGCGGGAGAGAGCTCCTACAATGAGCAGTTCTTC
CDR3: CASAAGESSYNEQFF
length: 15
D: TRBD2
J: TRBJ2-1
V: TRBV2
size: NA

DNA: TGTGCCAGCAGCCAAGGACTAGCGGTAGCCCCCCGGGAGACCCAGTACTTC
CDR3: CASSQGLAVAPRETQYF
length: 17
D: TRBD2
J: TRBJ2-5
V: TRBV4-2
size: NA

DNA: TGTGCCACCAGTGATTTGGGCAGGGGGCGCGCCGGGGAGCTGTTTTTT
CDR3: CATSDLGRGRAGELFF
length: 16
D: TRBD1
J: TRBJ2-2
V: TRBV24-1
size: NA

DNA: TGTGCCAGCTCTAGCGGGAGTCCATTCTACGAGCAGTACTTC
CDR3: CASSSGSPFYEQYF
length: 14
D: TRBD2
J: TRBJ2-7
V: TRBV19
size: NA

DNA: TGTGCCAGTACCGGGGGACAGTCATATGGCTACACCTTC
CDR3: CASTGGQSYGYTF
length: 13
D: TRBD1
J: TRBJ1-2
V: TRBV19
size: NA

DNA: TGTGCCAGCAGCTTATTAGGGACTACATACACCGGGGAGCTGTTTTTT
CDR3: CASSLLGTTYTGELFF
length: 16
D: TRBD2
J: TRBJ2-2
V: TRBV7-6
size: NA

DNA: TGTGCCAGCAGCGTAGCTGAAGAGACCCAGTACTTC
CDR3: CASSVAEETQYF
length: 12
D: NA
J: TRBJ2-5
V: TRBV9
size: NA

DNA: TGCGCCAGCAGTGGGACTAGCGGACCATCAGGGGAGGGGGAGCTGTTTTTT
CDR3: CASSGTSGPSGEGELFF
length: 17
D: TRBD2
J: TRBJ2-2
V: TRBV10-2
size: NA

DNA: TGTGCCAGCAGTTACAGAGGGGGCCCGGCAGATACGCAGTATTTT
CDR3: CASSYRGGPADTQYF
length: 15
D: TRBD1
J: TRBJ2-3
V: TRBV6-5
size: NA

DNA: TGCGCCAGCAGCCAGGGAGTCTCGAACACTGAAGCTTTCTTT
CDR3: CASSQGVSNTEAFF
length: 14
D: NA
J: TRBJ1-1
V: TRBV4-3
size: NA

DNA: TGCACCACGTTGTTCTCACAGGGCACTGAAGCTTTCTTT
CDR3: CTTLFSQGTEAFF
length: 13
D: NA
J: TRBJ1-1
V: TRBV29-1
size: NA

DNA: TGTGCCAGCAGCTTTCAGGGGACAGATACGCAGTATTTT
CDR3: CASSFQGTDTQYF
length: 13
D: NA
J: TRBJ2-3
V: TRBV11-2
size: NA

DNA: TGTGCCAGCAGTTCGACAGGGCTGGAACAGCCCCAGCATTTT
CDR3: CASSSTGLEQPQHF
length: 14
D: TRBD1
J: TRBJ1-5
V: TRBV2
size: NA

DNA: TGCGCCAGCAACCGGGACAGGAATGAAAAACTGTTTTTT
CDR3: CASNRDRNEKLFF
length: 13
D: TRBD1
J: TRBJ1-4
V: TRBV10-1
size: NA

DNA: TGTGCCAGCTCATCACAGGGGCTCTCCTATAATTCACCCCTCCACTTT
CDR3: CASSSQGLSYNSPLHF
length: 16
D: TRBD1
J: TRBJ1-6
V: TRBV19
size: once

DNA: TGCGCCAGCAGCTTGGCCGGGGGCACCGGGGAGCTGTTTTTT
CDR3: CASSLAGGTGELFF
length: 14
D: NA
J: TRBJ2-2
V: TRBV5-1
size: NA

DNA: TGTGCCAGCAGCACCTGGACTAGCGGGAGTATCTATGAGCAGTTCTTC
CDR3: CASSTWTSGSIYEQFF
length: 16
D: TRBD2
J: TRBJ2-1
V: TRBV11-2
size: NA